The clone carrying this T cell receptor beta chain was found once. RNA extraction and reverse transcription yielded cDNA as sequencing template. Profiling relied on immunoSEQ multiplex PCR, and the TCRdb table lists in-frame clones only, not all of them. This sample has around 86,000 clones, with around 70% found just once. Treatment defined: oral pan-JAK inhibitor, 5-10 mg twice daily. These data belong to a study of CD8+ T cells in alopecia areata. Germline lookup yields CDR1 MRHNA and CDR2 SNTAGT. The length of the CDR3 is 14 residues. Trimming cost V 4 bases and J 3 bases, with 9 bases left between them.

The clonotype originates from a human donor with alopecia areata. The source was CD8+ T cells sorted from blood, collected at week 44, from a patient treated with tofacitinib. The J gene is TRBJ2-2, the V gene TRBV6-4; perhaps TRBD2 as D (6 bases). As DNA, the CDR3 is TGTGCCAGCAGTGTGGGGGGATACACCGGGGAGCTGTTTTTT. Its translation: CASSVGGYTGELFF.